A selection of T cell receptor beta chains follows, all from one sample in a study of blood T cell repertoires in COVID-19. Libraries were prepared by immunoSEQ multiplex PCR; TCRdb keeps only in-frame clonotypes and omits some of them. The data contain some 160,000 clones, around 80% of them singletons. Material for sequencing was peripheral blood. These receptors originate from a man between 65 and 85 years old with active or convalescent COVID-19. Each CDR3 is given without its conserved first and last residue.

V,J,CDR3
TRBV4-2,TRBJ1-2,ASSSYRPDYGYT
TRBV10-3,TRBJ1-4,ATQGSDEKLF
TRBV2,TRBJ1-2,ASSIQPNYGYT
TRBV4-1,TRBJ1-1,ASSQGVVFAGEAF
TRBV5-8,TRBJ1-5,ASSFGRDQPQH
TRBV10-1,TRBJ2-7,ASSETGRDEQY
TRBV28,TRBJ2-5,ASSLLVTGGLETQY
TRBV25-1,TRBJ2-7,ASTDSYYEQY
TRBV3-1/TRBV3-2,TRBJ2-5,ASSRGRTRVAGGETQY
TRBV18,TRBJ1-1,ASSPPGQGRIEAF
TRBV3-1/TRBV3-2,TRBJ2-2,ASSRRLAGNTGELF
TRBV5-1,TRBJ2-5,ASSSGTSGSPRGETQY
TRBV7-2,TRBJ1-5,ASSLDRNQPQH
TRBV6-4,TRBJ1-2,ASSGQGEASYGYT
TRBV13,TRBJ1-2,ASSFGRLYGYT
TRBV14,TRBJ1-1,ASSQGARLEAF
TRBV27,TRBJ1-1,ASSLYRNTEAF
TRBV6-5,TRBJ1-2,ASARKETAGYT
TRBV6-6,TRBJ1-2,ASSPEDSYGYT
TRBV29-1,TRBJ2-7,SVPRRDQPEDEQY
TRBV28,TRBJ1-6,ASSFSGSPLH
TRBV5-1,TRBJ2-1,ASSLSGGRLEVHEQF
TRBV27,TRBJ2-3,ASRERAGRGYTDTQY
TRBV6-5,TRBJ1-2,ASSLEGQGDGYT
TRBV11-2,TRBJ2-5,ASSLGTSGSAETQY
TRBV28,TRBJ1-4,ASSLSAGGNEKLF
TRBV7-2,TRBJ1-6,ASSFQGYESSPLH
TRBV5-1,TRBJ2-2,ASSLALAGTGELF
TRBV5-4,TRBJ1-2,ASSPDSENGYT
TRBV5-8,TRBJ2-5,ASSWGQGGQETQY
TRBV14,TRBJ2-7,ASSQGYRPRYEQY
TRBV5-1,TRBJ2-5,ASSVRTSGILETQY
TRBV2,TRBJ1-1,ASRQGAEETEAF
TRBV7-9,TRBJ2-3,ASSFSHSGGTADTQY
TRBV5-6,TRBJ2-7,ASSPIPGQGKNEQY
TRBV28,TRBJ1-1,ASNHPQGAEAF
TRBV12-3/TRBV12-4,TRBJ1-5,ASRARGNQPQH
TRBV19,TRBJ2-7,ASSKAGGSGEQY
TRBV30,TRBJ1-2,AWRQGDYGYT
TRBV5-1,TRBJ2-5,ASSLKQKETQY
TRBV7-9,TRBJ1-1,ASSPKTGRNTEAF